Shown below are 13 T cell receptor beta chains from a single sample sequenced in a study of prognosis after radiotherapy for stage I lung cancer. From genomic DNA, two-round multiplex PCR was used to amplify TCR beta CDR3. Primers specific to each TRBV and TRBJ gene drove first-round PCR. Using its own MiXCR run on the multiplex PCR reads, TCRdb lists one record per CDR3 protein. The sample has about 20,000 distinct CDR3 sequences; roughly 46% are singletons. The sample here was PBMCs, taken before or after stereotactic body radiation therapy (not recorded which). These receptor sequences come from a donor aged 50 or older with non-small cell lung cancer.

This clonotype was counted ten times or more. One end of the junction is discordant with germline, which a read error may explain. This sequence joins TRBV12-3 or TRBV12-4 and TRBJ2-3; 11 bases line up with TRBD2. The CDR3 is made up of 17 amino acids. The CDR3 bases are TGTGCCAGCAGTTGGGACAATAGCGGGGGGGTCACAGATACGCGGTATTTT. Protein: CASSWDNSGGVTDTRYF.

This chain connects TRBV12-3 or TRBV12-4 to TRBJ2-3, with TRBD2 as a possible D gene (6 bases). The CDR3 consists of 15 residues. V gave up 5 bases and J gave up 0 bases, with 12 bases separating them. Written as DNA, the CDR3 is TGTGCCAGCAGTCTTAGCGGTACTAGCACAGATACGCAGTATTTT. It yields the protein CASSLSGTSTDTQYF.

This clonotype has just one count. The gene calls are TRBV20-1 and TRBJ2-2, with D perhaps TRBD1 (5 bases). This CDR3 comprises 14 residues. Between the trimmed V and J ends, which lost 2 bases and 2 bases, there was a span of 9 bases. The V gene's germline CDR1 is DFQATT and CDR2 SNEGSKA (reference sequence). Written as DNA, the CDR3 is TGCAGTGCTAGACGGCAGGGAAACACCGGGGAGCTGTTTTTT. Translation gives CSARRQGNTGELFF.

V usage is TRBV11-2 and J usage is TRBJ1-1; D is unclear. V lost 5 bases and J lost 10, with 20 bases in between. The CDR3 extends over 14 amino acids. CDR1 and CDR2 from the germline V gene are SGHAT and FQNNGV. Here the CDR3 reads CASSPTASGSVAFF. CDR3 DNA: TGTGCCAGCAGCCCGACTGCGTCGGGTTCTGTAGCTTTCTTT. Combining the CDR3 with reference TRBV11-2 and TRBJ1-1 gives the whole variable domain EAGVAQSPRYKIIEKRQSVAFWCNPISGHATLYWYQQILGQGPKLLIQFQNNGVVDDSQLPKDRFSAERLKGVDSTLKIQPAKLEDSAVYLCASSPTASGSVAFFGQGTRLTVV.

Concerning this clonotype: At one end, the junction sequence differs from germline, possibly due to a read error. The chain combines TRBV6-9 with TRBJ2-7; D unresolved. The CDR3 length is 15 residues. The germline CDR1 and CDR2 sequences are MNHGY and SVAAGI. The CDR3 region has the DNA TGTGCCAGAAGTTACACGTTGAGTCCACCGGACGAGCAGTACTTC. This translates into CARSYTLSPPDEQYF.

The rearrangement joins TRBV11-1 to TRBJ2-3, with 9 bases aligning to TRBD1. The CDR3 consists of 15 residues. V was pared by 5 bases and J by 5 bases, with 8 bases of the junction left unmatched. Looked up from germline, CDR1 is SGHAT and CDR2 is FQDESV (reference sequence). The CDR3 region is CASSHPTGGEDTQYF. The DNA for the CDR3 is TGTGCCAGCAGCCACCCGACAGGGGGTGAAGATACGCAGTATTTT.

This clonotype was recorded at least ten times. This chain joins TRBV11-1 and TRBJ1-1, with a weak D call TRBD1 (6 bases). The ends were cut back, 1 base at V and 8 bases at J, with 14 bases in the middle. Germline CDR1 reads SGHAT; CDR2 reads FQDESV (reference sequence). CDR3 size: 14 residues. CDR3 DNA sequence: TGTGCCAGCAGCTTAGTTACCAGGGGAGGAGAAGCTTTCTTT. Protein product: CASSLVTRGGEAFF.

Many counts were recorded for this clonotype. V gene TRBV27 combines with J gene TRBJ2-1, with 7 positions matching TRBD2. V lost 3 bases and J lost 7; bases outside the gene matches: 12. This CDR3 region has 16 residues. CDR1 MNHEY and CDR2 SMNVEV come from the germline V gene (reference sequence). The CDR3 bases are TGTGCCAGCAGTTTCCGCTCTTACGGGGGGAGGAATGAGCAGTTCTTC. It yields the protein CASSFRSYGGRNEQFF.

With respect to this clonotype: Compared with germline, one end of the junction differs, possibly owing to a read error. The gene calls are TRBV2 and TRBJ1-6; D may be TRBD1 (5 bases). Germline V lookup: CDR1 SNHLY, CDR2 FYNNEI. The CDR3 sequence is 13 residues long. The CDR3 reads CASSERGNSPLNF. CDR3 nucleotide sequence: TGTGCCAGCAGCGAAAGGGGTAATTCACCCCTCAACTTT.

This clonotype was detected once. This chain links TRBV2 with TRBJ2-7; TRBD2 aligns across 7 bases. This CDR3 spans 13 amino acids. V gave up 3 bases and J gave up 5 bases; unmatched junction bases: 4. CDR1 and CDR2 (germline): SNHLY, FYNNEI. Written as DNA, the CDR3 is TGTGCCAGCAGTGATATGGGAGGGGACGAGCAGTACTTC. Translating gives CASSDMGGDEQYF.

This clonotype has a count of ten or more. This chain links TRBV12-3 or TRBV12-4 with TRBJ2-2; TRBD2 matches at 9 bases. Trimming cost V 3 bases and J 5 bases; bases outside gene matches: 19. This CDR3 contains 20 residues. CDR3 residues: CASSLWKISPSSGKTGELFF. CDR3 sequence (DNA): TGTGCCAGCAGTTTGTGGAAAATTTCCCCCTCTAGCGGGAAGACCGGGGAGCTGTTTTTT.

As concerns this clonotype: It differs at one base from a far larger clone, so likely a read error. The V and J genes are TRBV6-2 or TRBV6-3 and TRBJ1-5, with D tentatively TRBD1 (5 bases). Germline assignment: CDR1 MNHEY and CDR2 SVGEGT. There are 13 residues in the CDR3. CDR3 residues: CASRGGSNQTQHF. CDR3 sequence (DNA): TGTGCCAGCAGGGGGGGGAGCAATCAGACCCAGCATTTT.

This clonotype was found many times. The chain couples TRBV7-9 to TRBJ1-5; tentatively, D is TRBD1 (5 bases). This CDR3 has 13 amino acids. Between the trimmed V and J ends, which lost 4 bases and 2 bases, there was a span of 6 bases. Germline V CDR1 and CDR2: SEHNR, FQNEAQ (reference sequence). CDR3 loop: CASSWDGNQPQHF. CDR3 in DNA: TGTGCCAGCAGCTGGGACGGCAATCAGCCCCAGCATTTT.